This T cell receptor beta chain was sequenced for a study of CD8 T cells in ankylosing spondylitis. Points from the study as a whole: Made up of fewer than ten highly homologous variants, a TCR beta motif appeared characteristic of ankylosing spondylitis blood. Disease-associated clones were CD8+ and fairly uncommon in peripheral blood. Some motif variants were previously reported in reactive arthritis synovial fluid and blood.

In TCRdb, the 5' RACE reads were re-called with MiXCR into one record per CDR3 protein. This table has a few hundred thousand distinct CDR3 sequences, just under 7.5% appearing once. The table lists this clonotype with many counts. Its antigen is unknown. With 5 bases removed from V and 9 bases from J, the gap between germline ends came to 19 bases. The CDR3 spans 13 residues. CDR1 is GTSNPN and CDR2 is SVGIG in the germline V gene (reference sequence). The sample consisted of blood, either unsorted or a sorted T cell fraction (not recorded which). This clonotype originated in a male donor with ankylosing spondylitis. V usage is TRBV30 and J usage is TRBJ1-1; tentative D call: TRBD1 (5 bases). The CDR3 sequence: CAWLRDARGKAFF. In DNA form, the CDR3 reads TGTGCCTGGCTCCGGGACGCCCGAGGGAAAGCTTTCTTT. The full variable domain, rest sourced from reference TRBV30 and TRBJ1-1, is SQTIHQWPATLVQPVGSPLSLECTVEGTSNPNLYWYRQAAGRGLQLLFYSVGIGQISSEVPQNLSASRPQDRQFILSSKKLLLSDSGFYLCAWLRDARGKAFFGQGTRLTVV.